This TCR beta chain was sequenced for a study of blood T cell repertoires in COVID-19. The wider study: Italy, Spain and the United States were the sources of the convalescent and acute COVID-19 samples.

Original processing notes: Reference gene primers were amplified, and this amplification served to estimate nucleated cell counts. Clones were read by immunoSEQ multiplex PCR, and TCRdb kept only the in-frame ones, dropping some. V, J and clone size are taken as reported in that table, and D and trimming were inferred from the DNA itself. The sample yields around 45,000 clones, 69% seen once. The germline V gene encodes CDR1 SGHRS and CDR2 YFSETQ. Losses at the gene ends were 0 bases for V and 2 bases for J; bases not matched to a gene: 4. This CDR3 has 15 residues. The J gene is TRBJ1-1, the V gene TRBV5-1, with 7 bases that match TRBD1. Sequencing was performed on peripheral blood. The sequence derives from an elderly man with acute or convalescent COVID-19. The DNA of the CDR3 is TGCGCCAGCAGCTTGGTGGGGACAGTAAACACTGAAGCTTTCTTT. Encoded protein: CASSLVGTVNTEAFF.